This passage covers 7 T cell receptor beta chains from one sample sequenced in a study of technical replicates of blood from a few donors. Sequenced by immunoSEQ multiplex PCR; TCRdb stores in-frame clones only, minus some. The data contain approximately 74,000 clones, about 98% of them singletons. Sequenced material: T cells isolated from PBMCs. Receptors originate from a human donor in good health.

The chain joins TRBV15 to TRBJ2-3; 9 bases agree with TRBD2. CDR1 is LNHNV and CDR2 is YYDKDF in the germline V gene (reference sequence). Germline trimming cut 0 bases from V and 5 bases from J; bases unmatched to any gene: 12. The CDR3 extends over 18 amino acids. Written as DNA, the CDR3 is TGTGCCACCAGCAGAGATTGGGGTAGCGGGAGTCGTGGAGATACGCAGTATTTT. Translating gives CATSRDWGSGSRGDTQYF.

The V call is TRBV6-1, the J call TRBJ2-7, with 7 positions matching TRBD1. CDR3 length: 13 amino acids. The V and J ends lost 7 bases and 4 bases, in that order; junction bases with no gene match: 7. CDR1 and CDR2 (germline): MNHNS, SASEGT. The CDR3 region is CASKGTELYEQYF. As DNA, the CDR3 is TGTGCCAGCAAAGGGACAGAGCTATACGAGCAGTACTTC.

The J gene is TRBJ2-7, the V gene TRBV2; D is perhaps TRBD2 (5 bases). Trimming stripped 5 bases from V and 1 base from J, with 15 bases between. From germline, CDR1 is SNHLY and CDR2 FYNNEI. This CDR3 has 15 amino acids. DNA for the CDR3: TGTGCCAGCAGTCCGTGGGAGTTTGGTTCCTACGAGCAGTACTTC. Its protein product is CASSPWEFGSYEQYF.

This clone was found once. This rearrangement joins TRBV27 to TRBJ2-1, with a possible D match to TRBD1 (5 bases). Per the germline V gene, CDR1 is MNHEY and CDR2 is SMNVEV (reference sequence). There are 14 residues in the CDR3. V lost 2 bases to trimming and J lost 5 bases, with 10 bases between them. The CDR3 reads CASSLRGGNNEQFF. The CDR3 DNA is TGTGCCAGCAGTTTAAGGGGCGGTAACAATGAGCAGTTCTTC.

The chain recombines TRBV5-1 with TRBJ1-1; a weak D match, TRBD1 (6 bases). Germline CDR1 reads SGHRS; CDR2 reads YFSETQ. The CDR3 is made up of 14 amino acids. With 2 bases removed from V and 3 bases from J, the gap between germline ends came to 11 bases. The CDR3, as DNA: TGCGCCAGCAGCTTAGGGGGAGGGGACACTGAAGCTTTCTTT. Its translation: CASSLGGGDTEAFF.

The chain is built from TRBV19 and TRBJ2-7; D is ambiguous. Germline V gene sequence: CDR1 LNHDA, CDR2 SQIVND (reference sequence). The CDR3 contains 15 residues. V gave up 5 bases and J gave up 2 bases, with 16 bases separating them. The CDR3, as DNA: TGTGCCAGTAGTGCCGTTAGTGACGGAGCCTACGAGCAGTACTTC. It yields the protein CASSAVSDGAYEQYF.

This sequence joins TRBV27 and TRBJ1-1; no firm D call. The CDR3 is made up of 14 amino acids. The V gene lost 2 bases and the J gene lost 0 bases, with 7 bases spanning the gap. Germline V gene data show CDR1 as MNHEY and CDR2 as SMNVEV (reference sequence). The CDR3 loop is CASSLRDLNTEAFF. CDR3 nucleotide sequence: TGTGCCAGCAGTTTACGAGATCTGAACACTGAAGCTTTCTTT.